This T cell receptor (beta chain) was captured in a study of Ad26.COV2.S vaccination and SARS-CoV-2 variants. Germline CDR1 reads PRHDT; CDR2 reads FYEKMQ (reference sequence). The CDR3 is 14 amino acids. V was trimmed by 5 bases and J by 0 bases, leaving 7 bases between them. Repertoires were generated with immunoSEQ multiplex PCR, while TCRdb's copy carries only in-frame clones and drops some. The table has 430,000 or so clones, 80% to 95% seen once. Documented treatment: 19 received Ad26.COV2.S at low or high dose, single or two shots; several received placebo; per-sample allocation not given. Vaccine and placebo recipients were sampled on day 63 after the first injection. SARS-CoV-2 spike from the Wuhan strain was encoded by the vaccine, an Ad26 vector.

The receptor's source is a person between 18 and 60 years old who received the Ad26.COV2.S COVID-19 vaccine or a placebo. This chain links TRBV13 with TRBJ2-2, with no clear D. The starting material was peripheral blood, obtained in a trial of Ad26.COV2.S vaccine versus placebo. The CDR3 sequence is CASSPLPNTGELFF. CDR3 DNA sequence: TGTGCCAGCAGCCCACTACCGAACACCGGGGAGCTGTTTTTT.